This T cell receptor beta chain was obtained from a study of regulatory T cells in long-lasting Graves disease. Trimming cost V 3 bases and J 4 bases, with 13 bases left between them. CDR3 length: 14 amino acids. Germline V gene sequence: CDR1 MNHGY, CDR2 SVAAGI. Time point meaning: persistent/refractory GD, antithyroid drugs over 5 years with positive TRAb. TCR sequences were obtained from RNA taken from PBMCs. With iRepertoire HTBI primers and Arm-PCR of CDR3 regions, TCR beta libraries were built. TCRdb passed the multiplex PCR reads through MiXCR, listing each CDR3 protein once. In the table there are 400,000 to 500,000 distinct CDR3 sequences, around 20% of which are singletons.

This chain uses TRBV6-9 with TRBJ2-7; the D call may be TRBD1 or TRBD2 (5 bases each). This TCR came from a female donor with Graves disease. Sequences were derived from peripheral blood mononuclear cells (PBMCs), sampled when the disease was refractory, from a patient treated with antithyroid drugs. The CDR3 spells CASSYRGTFYEQYF. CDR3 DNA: TGTGCCAGCAGTTACCGAGGGACCTTTTACGAGCAGTACTTC.